This TCR beta chain comes out of a study of shared clonotypes between healthy human individuals. Study observations and caveats: The study found lower generation probabilities in non-shared clonotypes than in those shared by all four donors.

Libraries were prepared by immunoSEQ multiplex PCR; TCRdb keeps only in-frame clonotypes and omits some of them. The sample has about 2 million clones, roughly 95% seen once. As for this clone: Antigen specificity is unknown.

The CDR3 extends over 14 amino acids. Trimming took 1 base from V and 5 from J, leaving 11 bases between them. Germline V gives CDR1 SNHLY, CDR2 FYNNEI. Naive CD8 cells lacked CD45RO and underwent positive selection for CCR7, leaving out terminally differentiated effector memory CD45RA+ cells. This TCR was recovered from a man between 18 and 35 years old in good health. The chain couples TRBV2 to TRBJ2-5; no firm D call. What was sequenced was naive CD8+ T cells sorted from blood. The CDR3 here is CASSEEGFSETQYF. For the CDR3, the DNA is TGTGCCAGCAGTGAAGAGGGCTTCTCGGAGACCCAGTACTTC.